What follows are 11 T cell receptor beta chains derived from one specimen sequenced in a study of CD8+ T cells in alopecia areata. Extraction of RNA preceded its reverse transcription into cDNA, which served as the sequencing template. TCRdb's table, derived via immunoSEQ multiplex PCR, lists solely in-frame clones and lacks some. The data show some 110,000 clones, none appearing only once, with 20% held by the ten largest. Sequenced material: lesional skin. Source of these receptors: a C3H/HeJ mouse with alopecia areata. MHC haplotype of the mouse line: H2-k.

Notes on this clone: TCRdb lists a protein that is different at residue 11 from the translated DNA; the protein given here uses the DNA translation. Gene labels here are mouse ones. The CDR3 extends 3 residues past the end of the read, so its final part is completed from the germline J gene. The chain employs TRBV19 and TRBJ1-3, with 7 nucleotides matching TRBD1. Trimming at V came to 6 bases and at J to 0 bases, leaving 3 bases not matched to a gene. Germline loops: CDR1 FNHDT, CDR2 SITEND (reference sequence). This CDR3 is built from 14 residues. This chain's CDR3 is CASTGQLSGNTLYF. The covered CDR3 bases are TGTGCCAGCACGGGACAGCTTTCTGGAAATACG. Complete variable domain (other parts from reference TRBV19 and TRBJ1-3): GGIITQTPKFLIGQEGQKLTLKCQQNFNHDTMYWYRQDSGKGLRLIYYSITENDLQKGDLSEGYDASREKKSSFSLTVTSAQKNEMAVFLCASTGQLSGNTLYFGEGSRLIVV.

This clone came up a few times. Germline and genes here are mouse. CDR3 DNA, as far as it was read: TGTGCCTCCGCGGGGGGGAACTATGCT. Its protein product is CASAGGNYA. The full CDR3 reads CASAGGNYAEQFF. This chain joins TRBV31 and TRBJ2-1; the match to TRBD2 covers 7 bases. The sequence runs out 4 residues before the end of the CDR3; the remainder is reconstructed from the germline J gene. The CDR3 covers 13 residues. CDR1 and CDR2 (germline): GKSSPN, SITVG. The junction had 4 bases not matched to a gene; V was cut back by 7 bases and J by 1 base.

A note on this clone: Genes and germline are mouse. Sequencing ends 4 residues short of the CDR3 end; the germline J gene provides the rest. This chain uses TRBV1 with TRBJ2-1, with 7 bases identical to TRBD2. V shed 1 base, J shed 0 bases, and the junction held 6 bases outside the gene matches. Germline assignment: CDR1 NSQYPW and CDR2 LRSPGD (reference sequence). This CDR3 is 17 amino acids long. The chain's CDR3 is CTCSAARLGYNYAEQFF. The part of the CDR3 DNA that was read is TGCACCTGCAGTGCAGCCAGACTGGGTTATAACTATGCT. Filled out from reference TRBV1 and TRBJ2-1, the complete variable domain reads VTLLEQNPRWRLVPRGQAVNLRCILKNSQYPWMSWYQQDLQKQLQWLFTLRSPGDKEVKSLPGADYLATRVTDTELRLQVANMSQGRTLYCTCSAARLGYNYAEQFFGPGTRLTVL.

The table lists this clone with a few counts. Each gene name is a mouse one. Coverage ceases 4 residues before the CDR3 finishes, and the germline J gene fills in the end. The V and J genes are TRBV13-3 and TRBJ2-3; TRBD1 matches at 7 bases. The germline V gene encodes CDR1 NNHDY and CDR2 SYVADS. The CDR3 extends over 15 amino acids. With V trimmed by 5 bases and J by 0 bases, 6 bases remained unmatched. The CDR3 reads CASRGTAPSAETLYF. The sequenced part of the CDR3 DNA is TGTGCCAGCAGGGGGACAGCCCCTAGTGCAGAA.

This clone was counted only a few times. All gene names here are mouse names. Read sequence stops 4 residues before the CDR3 end, and the germline J gene provides the missing end. The chain is built from TRBV13-2 and TRBJ2-7; perhaps TRBD2 as D (5 bases). CDR1 is NNHNN and CDR2 is SYGAGS in the germline V gene (reference sequence). Trimming took 0 bases from V and 2 from J, leaving 9 bases between them. CDR3 length: 14 residues. The part of the CDR3 DNA that was read is TGTGCCAGCGGTGATGCCCTGGGCCCCTAT. Encoded protein: CASGDALGPY. The full-length CDR3 reads as CASGDALGPYEQYF.

This clone was seen more than once but under ten times. Each gene name is a mouse one. The read ends 4 residues shy of where the CDR3 ends; the end is completed using the germline J gene. This same CDR3 is encoded by further DNA sequences in the sample. This chain connects TRBV19 to TRBJ2-5, with TRBD2 identical over 10 bases. Germline V gene lookup returns CDR1 FNHDT and CDR2 SITEND (reference sequence). The V segment lost 1 base and the J segment 0 bases; nucleotides outside the gene matches: 5. There are 17 residues in the CDR3. The part of the CDR3 DNA that was read is TGTGCCAGCAGTATAAGGACTGGGGGTTTTAACCAAGAC. Translated, it gives CASSIRTGGFNQD. The entire CDR3 protein is CASSIRTGGFNQDTQYF.

This clone appeared many times. A mismatch at residue 14 separates the TCRdb protein from the translated DNA, so the protein presented here was translated from the DNA. Gene names and germline match the mouse. The CDR3 end lies 3 residues beyond the end of the read and is filled in from the germline J gene. The chain joins TRBV13-3 to TRBJ1-6, with 7 positions matching TRBD1. TRBJ1-6 is treated as an ORF (open reading frame) with a function not yet certain. The V segment lost 2 bases and the J segment 1 base; nucleotides outside the gene matches: 6. The CDR3 is made up of 17 amino acids. CDR1 is NNHDY, CDR2 SYVADS, per germline. CDR3 loop: CASSEEGAKSYNSPLYF. CDR3 DNA, as far as it was read: TGTGCCAGCAGTGAAGAGGGGGCGAAGTCCTATAATTCGCCC.

This clone has at least ten counts. Gene names are the mouse ones. The read is 4 residues too short to cover the CDR3 end, so that end is filled in from the germline J gene. The chain combines TRBV13-3 with TRBJ2-7; TRBD2 matches 8 bases. Trimming removed 5 bases from V and 0 bases from J; junction bases left unmatched: 4. The CDR3 has 14 amino acids. Germline V gene sequence: CDR1 NNHDY, CDR2 SYVADS. CDR3 DNA, as far as it was read: TGTGCCAGCAGGACTGGGGCGAGCTCCTAT. Protein product: CASRTGASSY. The full CDR3 is CASRTGASSYEQYF.

At least ten counts were recorded for this clone. Mouse germline and gene names are used. The sequenced fragment ends 4 residues before the CDR3 boundary, so the rest is inferred from the germline J gene. V and J are TRBV1 and TRBJ2-4, with 11 bases that match TRBD2. This CDR3 has 15 residues. Looked up from germline, CDR1 is NSQYPW and CDR2 is LRSPGD (reference sequence). The junction had 0 bases not matched to a gene; V was cut back by 4 bases and J by 0 bases. The CDR3 region is CTCSGDWGSQNTLYF. The part of the CDR3 DNA that was read is TGCACCTGCAGTGGGGACTGGGGGAGTCAAAAC.

This clone was picked up many times. All gene names here are mouse names. The DNA ends 4 residues before the CDR3 does, and the rest of the CDR3 is filled in from the germline J gene. V is TRBV13-3 and J is TRBJ2-3; 10 nucleotides match TRBD1. Trimming removed 5 bases from V and 0 bases from J; junction bases left unmatched: 3. CDR3 length equals 15 residues. Per the germline V gene, CDR1 is NNHDY and CDR2 is SYVADS. The CDR3 protein is CASSQDRGSAETLYF. CDR3 DNA, as far as it was read: TGTGCCAGCAGCCAGGACAGGGGGAGTGCAGAA.

This clone was seen a few times. Mouse germline and gene names are used. The read terminates 4 residues before the CDR3 end, so the remaining end is supplied by the germline J gene. The J gene is TRBJ1-2, the V gene TRBV13-2; D possibly corresponds to TRBD1 (5 bases). Germline V CDR1 and CDR2: NNHNN, SYGAGS (reference sequence). This CDR3 spans 14 amino acids. The CDR3 DNA, read in part, is TGTGCCAGCGGTGACCCGGGACTGGGGGGC. This sequence encodes CASGDPGLGG. The CDR3 in full is CASGDPGLGGDYTF.